This TCR beta chain was sequenced for a study of regulatory T cells in long-lasting Graves disease. Study-wide findings and caveats: TCR diversity was lower in persistent Graves' patients (versus newly diagnosed ones).

This sample's time point: newly diagnosed GD, antithyroid drugs for less than 3 months. Preparation of the TCR library used RNA extracted from PBMCs. This CDR3 contains 15 residues. Germline CDR1 is MGHRA and CDR2 is YSYEKL. V was shortened by 0 bases and J by 2 bases, with 10 bases between the two germline ends. Ten or more counts support this clonotype. The target antigen is unknown. CDR3-region Arm-PCR and iRepertoire HTBI primers produced the TCR beta libraries. In TCRdb, the multiplex PCR reads were re-called with MiXCR into one record per CDR3 protein. The sample yields over 200,000 distinct CDR3 sequences, about 17% seen once.

The genes are TRBV4-1 and TRBJ2-5; the D is unclear. The sequence came from a female donor with Graves disease. Sample: peripheral blood mononuclear cells (PBMCs), taken at new diagnosis, from a patient treated with antithyroid drugs. The CDR3 bases are TGCGCCAGCAGCCAAGATCTACAGCCACAAGAGACCCAGTACTTC. Protein: CASSQDLQPQETQYF.